This record looks at one T cell receptor beta chain sequence and its context. Its cognate antigen is unknown. This entry belongs to a study of a mutant IDH1 vaccine in newly diagnosed glioma. For the study at large: Patients were given eight vaccinations, scheduled in weeks 1, 3, 5, 7, 11, 15, 19 and 23. Vaccination started 4-6 weeks after radiotherapy alone, or with temozolomide cycles.

This table comes from immunoSEQ multiplex PCR, and its TCRdb copy is limited to in-frame clones, with some not included. The profile covers around 40,000 clones, with more than 80% appearing a single time and 9.5% to 13% taken by the ten largest. As for time point: week 5, during vaccination. The content of each vaccine dose was 300 ug of mutant IDH1 20-mer peptide, and topical imiquimod accompanied it. The germline V gene encodes CDR1 MRHNA and CDR2 SNTAGT. The CDR3 is made up of 13 amino acids. The V gene lost 5 bases and the J gene lost 2 bases, with 9 bases spanning the gap. The receptor was derived from a man aged 45-65 years with glioma. This rearrangement joins TRBV6-4 to TRBJ1-1; D call uncertain. This specimen consisted of PBMCs, obtained from a glioma patient whose treatment included an IDH1 peptide vaccine. The CDR3 here is CASSLRSNTEAFF. In DNA, the CDR3 is TGTGCCAGCAGTCTGAGGTCCAACACTGAAGCTTTCTTT.